The 28 T cell receptor beta chains given below trace back to one sample, sequenced in a study of OX40 agonist ivuxolimab in advanced cancers. TCRdb keeps only in-frame clones here, not all; method: immunoSEQ multiplex PCR. The sample records roughly 60,000 clones, about 85% being singletons. The sequences come from CD4+ or CD8+ T cells sorted from blood, collected in a trial of the OX40 agonist ivuxolimab. These receptors were collected from an adult with an advanced solid tumor such as melanoma, head and neck, liver or kidney cancer.

V gene TRBV28 combines with J gene TRBJ1-4; no clear D gene. CDR3 length: 15 amino acids. Trimming left V 7 bases short and J 8 bases short, with 20 bases between. CDR1 is MDHEN, CDR2 SYDVKM, per germline. This chain's CDR3 is CASTKTPDPGEKLFF. The CDR3 region has the DNA TGTGCCAGCACCAAGACCCCGGACCCCGGGGAAAAACTGTTTTTT.

The chain couples TRBV6-1 to TRBJ1-4; D is ambiguous. This CDR3 has 13 amino acids. V shed 1 base and J shed 11 bases, with 11 bases lying between them. Germline loops: CDR1 MNHNS, CDR2 SASEGT. CDR3 DNA: TGTGCCAGCAGTGAAGGAGGGTTTGGGAAACTGTTTTTT. It specifies CASSEGGFGKLFF.

The sample holds a few counts of this clone. This specimen includes other DNA sequences encoding the same CDR3. The chain recombines TRBV7-9 with TRBJ2-5; D is unresolved. This CDR3 has 11 amino acids. V was pared by 0 bases and J by 4 bases, with 0 bases between. The germline V gene has CDR1 SEHNR and CDR2 FQNEAQ (reference sequence). The CDR3 protein is CASSLAETQYF. The CDR3 coding sequence is TGTGCCAGCAGCTTAGCAGAGACCCAGTACTTC.

This sequence joins TRBV19 and TRBJ2-1, with 8 nucleotides matching TRBD1. Germline trimming cut 4 bases from V and 10 bases from J; bases unmatched to any gene: 6. The CDR3 is 13 amino acids. Germline V lookup: CDR1 LNHDA, CDR2 SQIVND (reference sequence). This CDR3 reads CASSKNQGAEQFF. The CDR3 DNA reads TGTGCCAGTAGTAAAAATCAGGGGGCGGAGCAGTTCTTC.

The chain links TRBV25-1 to TRBJ2-5, with 10 positions matching TRBD2. The DNA matches TRBJ2-7 better at its end, which makes the J call doubtful. Germline V gene data show CDR1 as MGHDK and CDR2 as SYGVNS. This CDR3 contains 14 residues. CDR3 amino acids: CASLGAGGSYEQYF. CDR3 sequence (DNA): TGTGCCAGCCTTGGAGCGGGAGGGTCTTACGAGCAGTACTTC.

The chain couples TRBV5-1 to TRBJ1-4, with D perhaps TRBD1 (6 bases). V was clipped by 0 bases and J by 8 bases, with 17 bases between them. CDR3 length: 16 amino acids. CDR1 and CDR2 from the germline V gene are SGHRS and YFSETQ. CDR3 bases: TGCGCCAGCAGCTTGGTGGGTGCAGGGGCAGGAGAAAAACTGTTTTTT. This gives the protein CASSLVGAGAGEKLFF.

The rearrangement uses TRBV6-1 and TRBJ2-5; maybe TRBD1 (5 bases). Trimming pared 7 bases from V and 5 bases from J, leaving 20 bases between. In germline, CDR1 is MNHNS, CDR2 SASEGT. The CDR3 runs 15 residues. This CDR3 reads CASMPRDQGRETQYF. DNA of the CDR3: TGTGCCAGCATGCCCCGAGACCAGGGTAGGGAGACCCAGTACTTC.

The chain has TRBV4-2 and TRBJ2-3; possible D gene TRBD2, 6 bases. V was cut by 4 bases and J by 1 base, with 15 bases left in between. Germline V gene sequence: CDR1 LGHNA, CDR2 YNFKEQ. CDR3 length equals 16 residues. CDR3 bases: TGTGCCAGCAGCCGAGGCTCGGGAGCAGGCACAGATACGCAGTATTTT. Residues: CASSRGSGAGTDTQYF.

The J gene is TRBJ2-6, the V gene TRBV5-4; 10 nucleotides line up with TRBD2. With 1 base clipped from V and 1 base from J, the junction kept 8 bases outside the gene matches. Germline V CDR1 and CDR2: SGHNT, YYREEE (reference sequence). There are 19 residues in the CDR3. CDR3 coding DNA: TGTGCCAGCAGCTTGCAGGGTTGGACTAGCGGATCTGGGGCCAACGTCCTGACTTTC. Residues: CASSLQGWTSGSGANVLTF.

This chain's CDR3 is CASSGDNPYEQYF. The DNA of the CDR3 is TGTGCCAGCAGCGGGGACAACCCCTACGAGCAGTACTTC. The chain combines TRBV11-3 with TRBJ2-7; D perhaps matches TRBD1 (6 bases). Trimming stripped 5 bases from V and 2 bases from J, with 10 bases between. The V gene's germline CDR1 is SGHNT and CDR2 YENEEA. This CDR3 contains 13 residues.

This sequence joins TRBV2 and TRBJ2-7; TRBD2 agrees at 8 bases. V dropped 8 bases and J dropped 0; count of bases not matched to a gene: 12. The germline CDR1 and CDR2 sequences are SNHLY and FYNNEI. The CDR3 extends over 16 amino acids. The DNA of the CDR3 is TGTGCCAGCCGTGGGGGAGCGGGGGATCACTCCTACGAGCAGTACTTC. Its protein is CASRGGAGDHSYEQYF.

The chain recombines TRBV9 with TRBJ2-7; D tentatively reads TRBD1 or TRBD2 (5 bases each). CDR1 is SGDLS and CDR2 is YYNGEE in the germline V gene. Trimming pared 0 bases from V and 0 bases from J, leaving 10 bases between. The CDR3 contains 15 residues. CDR3 DNA: TGTGCCAGCAGCGTAGGGTCAGGGACCTCCTACGAGCAGTACTTC. It specifies CASSVGSGTSYEQYF.

This clone has only one observation. The chain is built from TRBV5-1 and TRBJ1-1, with D tentatively TRBD1 (5 bases). The CDR3 runs 17 residues. The ends were cut back, 0 bases at V and 5 bases at J, with 20 bases in the middle. Per germline, CDR1 SGHRS and CDR2 YFSETQ. The CDR3 reads CASSLVSKGGVKTEAFF. For the CDR3, the DNA is TGCGCCAGCAGCTTGGTGTCGAAGGGAGGGGTAAAAACTGAAGCTTTCTTT.

V gene TRBV14 combines with J gene TRBJ2-7, with 9 bases matching TRBD1. The J segment lost 6 bases and the V segment lost 4 bases, leaving 4 bases of the junction unmatched. This CDR3 is 13 amino acids long. The germline CDR1 and CDR2 sequences are SGHDN and FVKESK. CDR3 DNA sequence: TGTGCCAGCAGCCCGACAGGGGGTGGCGAGCAGTACTTC. It codes for CASSPTGGGEQYF.

This sequence joins TRBV6-6 and TRBJ1-4; D remains unclear. The CDR3 totals 14 residues. V gave up 7 bases and J gave up 2 bases, with 11 bases separating them. The germline V gene has CDR1 MNHNY and CDR2 SVGAGI (reference sequence). The CDR3 sequence is CASNPRGTNEKLFF. The DNA for the CDR3 is TGTGCCAGCAACCCACGAGGGACTAATGAAAAACTGTTTTTT.

This clone was seen only once. This chain uses TRBV9 with TRBJ1-2; the D is unclear. Between the trimmed V and J ends, which lost 2 bases and 1 base, there was a span of 6 bases. In germline, CDR1 is SGDLS, CDR2 YYNGEE. CDR3 length: 13 amino acids. CDR3 sequence reads: CASSVGFNYGYTF. CDR3 nucleotide sequence: TGTGCCAGCAGCGTGGGATTTAACTATGGCTACACCTTC.

This chain connects TRBV19 to TRBJ2-5; D is perhaps TRBD1 (5 bases). Judging by the DNA end, TRBJ2-7 fits better; the J call may be wrong. Per germline, CDR1 LNHDA and CDR2 SQIVND (reference sequence). This CDR3 spans 13 amino acids. The CDR3 nucleotides are TGTGCCAGTAGTATACAGGGTTTGAACGAGCAGTACTTC. Encoded protein: CASSIQGLNEQYF.

This clone has a handful of counts. The rearrangement uses TRBV7-2 and TRBJ2-7, with TRBD2 matching over 7 bases. The J segment lost 7 bases and the V segment lost 2 bases, leaving 11 bases of the junction unmatched. This CDR3 is 15 amino acids long. Germline V gene lookup returns CDR1 SGHTA and CDR2 FQGNSA. CDR3: CASSLTRDGRWEQYF. Here the CDR3 DNA reads TGTGCCAGCAGCTTAACGAGGGACGGGAGGTGGGAGCAGTACTTC.

V is TRBV6-1 and J is TRBJ2-5, with a tentative D call TRBD2 (6 bases). Trimming removed 3 bases from V and 7 bases from J, with 9 bases in between. CDR3 length equals 12 residues. From germline, CDR1 is MNHNS and CDR2 SASEGT. The CDR3 DNA is TGTGCCAGCAGTGACTGGGGGGTGACCCAGTACTTC. This codes for CASSDWGVTQYF.

This chain uses TRBV10-3 with TRBJ1-2; no clear D. Germline-derived CDR1 and CDR2 are ENHRY and SYGVKD. The CDR3 sequence is 14 residues long. V lost 2 bases to trimming and J lost 0 bases, with 7 bases between them. The CDR3 bases are TGTGCCATCAGTGAGGGCCGGACTAACTATGGCTACACCTTC. It is translated as CAISEGRTNYGYTF.

This clone was detected once. This chain connects TRBV11-2 to TRBJ2-7, with 9 bases that match TRBD1. V lost 5 bases to trimming and J lost 5 bases; unmatched junction nucleotides: 4. CDR1 is SGHAT and CDR2 is FQNNGV in the germline V gene. The CDR3 extends over 13 amino acids. CDR3 nucleotides: TGTGCCAGCAGCCGGGACAGGGCAGACGAGCAGTACTTC. Its protein is CASSRDRADEQYF.

This clone came up once. The chain has TRBV5-1 and TRBJ2-2; unclear D gene. Trimming stripped 0 bases from V and 6 bases from J, with 3 bases between. The CDR3 is 12 amino acids. CDR1 and CDR2 from the germline V gene are SGHRS and YFSETQ. CDR3 coding DNA: TGCGCCAGCAGCTTGGTCCCCGGGGAGCTGTTTTTT. Amino acid sequence: CASSLVPGELFF.

V is TRBV11-2 and J is TRBJ2-2; D remains unclear. Trimming removed 2 bases at V and 7 bases at J, with 8 bases between. Germline V gene data show CDR1 as SGHAT and CDR2 as FQNNGV. This CDR3 has 13 amino acids. CDR3 DNA: TGTGCCAGCAGCTTATTGTCCAACGGGGAGCTGTTTTTT. It is translated as CASSLLSNGELFF.

The chain is built from TRBV21-1 and TRBJ2-7; the table's TRBD2 call for D was not verified on the DNA. TRBV21-1 is tagged as a pseudogene. This CDR3 spans 17 amino acids. The CDR3 DNA is TGTGCCAGCAGCAAATTAGCTTCGACTAGCGACGACTACGAGCAGTACTTC. It yields the protein CASSKLASTSDDYEQYF.

The J gene is TRBJ2-1, the V gene TRBV5-1; TRBD1 aligns across 8 bases. V shed 3 bases, J shed 7 bases, and the junction held 12 bases outside the gene matches. The germline gives CDR1 SGHRS, CDR2 YFSETQ. The CDR3 covers 16 residues. CDR3 sequence: CASSWGPTGDGNEQFF. DNA of the CDR3: TGCGCCAGCAGCTGGGGGCCGACAGGGGATGGGAATGAGCAGTTCTTC.

This chain connects TRBV7-9 to TRBJ2-3; 12 bases are shared with TRBD2. Germline trimming cut 7 bases from V and 7 bases from J; bases unmatched to any gene: 9. CDR1 and CDR2 (germline): SEHNR, FQNEAQ (reference sequence). This CDR3 is built from 15 residues. CDR3 bases: TGTGCCAGCATCCCGACTAGCGGGAGTGGGAATACGCAGTATTTT. This sequence encodes CASIPTSGSGNTQYF.

V usage is TRBV6-1 and J usage is TRBJ2-1; 9 bases agree with TRBD2. The germline CDR1 and CDR2 sequences are MNHNS and SASEGT. The V and J ends lost 2 bases and 2 bases, in that order; junction bases with no gene match: 7. The CDR3 is made up of 17 amino acids. The CDR3 loop is CASSESGSGGPYNEQFF. CDR3 sequence (DNA): TGTGCCAGCAGTGAATCGGGTAGCGGGGGTCCCTACAATGAGCAGTTCTTC.

The rearrangement uses TRBV5-1 and TRBJ1-2; D call uncertain. Per germline, CDR1 SGHRS and CDR2 YFSETQ. The V and J ends lost 4 bases and 4 bases respectively, with 8 bases between them. The CDR3 totals 12 residues. Here the CDR3 reads CASSLRRYGYTF. The CDR3 DNA sequence: TGCGCCAGCAGCCTTAGACGCTATGGCTACACCTTC.